This record concerns one T cell receptor (beta chain) sequence. The data derive from a study of T-cell memory formation after mild COVID-19. There are 12 residues in the CDR3. Germline CDR1 is SQVTM and CDR2 is ANQGSEA. V lost 3 bases, J lost 4 bases, and 9 bases lay in between. TCRalpha and TCRbeta libraries used 5'RACE with constant-segment primers and UMIs. TCRdb processed the 5' RACE reads anew with MiXCR; each CDR3 protein has one entry. The repertoire has around 370,000 distinct CDR3 sequences, roughly 20% of them found once; the top ten carry under 15%. The source of this sequence is an adult woman who had mild COVID-19 (a few samples of this study predate the infection). Cell type and time point are not known. This rearrangement joins TRBV29-1 to TRBJ1-2; D is perhaps TRBD1 (6 bases). The specimen sequenced was PBMCs or a T cell subset sorted from them (not recorded which). The CDR3 DNA sequence: TGCAGCGTTGATAGGACAGTCTATGGCTACACCTTC. Translating it yields CSVDRTVYGYTF. The whole variable domain, filled in from reference TRBV29-1 and TRBJ1-2, reads SAVISQKPSRDICQRGTSLTIQCQVDSQVTMMFWYRQQPGQSLTLIATANQGSEATYESGFVIDKFPISRPNLTFSTLTVSNMSPEDSSIYLCSVDRTVYGYTFGSGTRLTVV.